A single sample is the source of the 10 T cell receptor beta chains below, sequenced in a study of cytomegalovirus exposure and HLA in healthy donors. The PCR contained 60 Vbeta and 13 Jbeta primers. The table came from immunoSEQ multiplex PCR; TCRdb's copy has only in-frame clones and leaves some out. The sample has about 120,000 clones; roughly 9% are singletons. Sequenced input: PBMCs. The receptors were gathered from a man aged 25 to 45 in good health and CMV-seronegative.

The rearrangement uses TRBV7-2 and TRBJ1-5; D is undetermined. The germline CDR1 and CDR2 sequences are SGHTA and FQGNSA. This CDR3 region has 13 residues. Deletions cut 1 base from V and 7 bases from J, with 8 bases between. The CDR3 DNA sequence: TGTGCCAGCAGCTTAGTCGTAGCCCAGCCCCAGCATTTT. It codes for CASSLVVAQPQHF.

This clone has a handful of counts. The chain has TRBV14 and TRBJ2-1, with 7 bases matching TRBD1. V lost 5 bases to trimming and J lost 8 bases; unmatched junction nucleotides: 9. The V gene's germline CDR1 is SGHDN and CDR2 FVKESK. This CDR3 is built from 14 residues. CDR3 sequence reads: CASSFADRVDEQFF. Written as DNA, the CDR3 is TGTGCCAGCAGCTTCGCTGACAGGGTCGATGAGCAGTTCTTC. Looking up the rest from reference TRBV14 and TRBJ2-1 gives the full variable domain: EAGVTQFPSHSVIEKGQTVTLRCDPISGHDNLYWYRRVMGKEIKFLLHFVKESKQDESGMPNNRFLAERTGGTYSTLKVQPAELEDSGVYFCASSFADRVDEQFFGPGTRLTVL.

The chain couples TRBV10-1 to TRBJ2-3; D gene unclear. CDR1 is WNHNN and CDR2 is SYGVQD in the germline V gene (reference sequence). V lost 5 bases and J lost 0, with 3 bases in between. The CDR3 loop spans 12 amino acids. Here the CDR3 DNA reads TGCGCCAGCAGTCGGAGCACAGATACGCAGTATTTT. It codes for CASSRSTDTQYF.

Here the CDR3 reads CAWSGAPLETQYF. The CDR3 nucleotides read TGTGCCTGGAGTGGGGCCCCACTGGAGACCCAGTACTTC. This chain uses TRBV30 with TRBJ2-5; D gene uncertain. V dropped 1 base and J dropped 5 bases, with 11 bases sitting between them. The CDR3 sequence is 13 residues long. Germline lookup yields CDR1 GTSNPN and CDR2 SVGIG (reference sequence).

This clone has just a few counts. This chain links TRBV15 with TRBJ2-5, with 13 nucleotides matching TRBD2. The CDR3 is 16 amino acids. Germline V gene data show CDR1 as LNHNV and CDR2 as YYDKDF (reference sequence). V gave up 5 bases and J gave up 7 bases; unmatched junction bases: 10. CDR3 DNA: TGTGCCACCAGCGGTTGGACTAGCGGGGGACGGGGGACCCAGTACTTC. Translated, it gives CATSGWTSGGRGTQYF.

CDR3 in DNA: TGTGCCAGCTCTCCCCCGAACTCCGGGGAGACCCAGTACTTC. Protein: CASSPPNSGETQYF. V usage is TRBV2 and J usage is TRBJ2-5, with no clear D. The CDR3 has 14 residues. Looked up from germline, CDR1 is SNHLY and CDR2 is FYNNEI. V was trimmed by 8 bases and J by 5 bases, leaving 18 bases between them.

This clone was seen only a few times. The chain combines TRBV10-3 with TRBJ1-2; perhaps TRBD1 as D (5 bases). There are 16 residues in the CDR3. Looked up from germline, CDR1 is ENHRY and CDR2 is SYGVKD. V gave up 0 bases and J gave up 1 base, with 12 bases separating them. CDR3 region: CAISESIGASNYGYTF. The CDR3 nucleotides read TGTGCCATCAGTGAGTCGATAGGGGCTAGTAACTATGGCTACACCTTC.

In nucleotides, the CDR3 is TGCGCCAGCAGGTCCGGGACTTCTAGCACAGATACGCAGTATTTT. This sequence encodes CASRSGTSSTDTQYF. The chain couples TRBV5-1 to TRBJ2-3; D might be TRBD2 (6 bases). This CDR3 region has 15 residues. Germline V CDR1 and CDR2: SGHRS, YFSETQ. V gave up 5 bases and J gave up 0 bases, with 13 bases separating them. Together with reference TRBV5-1 and TRBJ2-3, the CDR3 gives the full variable domain: KAGVTQTPRYLIKTRGQQVTLSCSPISGHRSVSWYQQTPGQGLQFLFEYFSETQRNKGNFPGRFSGRQFSNSRSEMNVSTLELGDSALYLCASRSGTSSTDTQYFGPGTRLTVL.

The genes are TRBV13 and TRBJ1-1, with 7 bases lining up with TRBD1. The CDR3 is 15 amino acids. Germline V lookup: CDR1 PRHDT, CDR2 FYEKMQ (reference sequence). J gave up 0 bases and V 6 bases, and 7 bases lay outside the gene matches. CDR3 coding DNA: TGTGCCAGCAGGAGGGGGCCGATAATGAACACTGAAGCTTTCTTT. Translated, it gives CASRRGPIMNTEAFF.

The chain carries TRBV27 and TRBJ1-5, with a tentative D call TRBD1 (5 bases). V was shortened by 6 bases and J by 0 bases, with 9 bases between the two germline ends. CDR3 length: 14 amino acids. Germline values: CDR1 MNHEY, CDR2 SMNVEV (reference sequence). CDR3 protein: CASRGVFSNQPQHF. The CDR3 nucleotides read TGTGCCAGCAGAGGGGTTTTTAGCAATCAGCCCCAGCATTTT.